This TCR beta chain was identified in a study of T-cell memory formation after mild COVID-19. Concerning this clonotype: The target antigen is unknown.

CDR3 length equals 13 residues. V was shortened by 0 bases and J by 8 bases, with 8 bases between the two germline ends. Germline CDR1 and CDR2: MGHRA and YSYEKL. MiXCR, applied by TCRdb to the 5' RACE reads, yields one record per CDR3 protein. The sample comprises a few hundred thousand distinct CDR3 sequences, 21% of which are singletons, and around an eighth rests with the top ten. Overall study findings and caveats: CD4/CD8 balance characterized clones contracting day 15 to 85, and CD4+ skew characterized later expanders.

This rearrangement joins TRBV4-1 to TRBJ2-1; D might be TRBD1 (5 bases). This sequence originates from an adult woman who had mild COVID-19 (a few samples of this study predate the infection). Cell type and time point are not known. The material sequenced was PBMCs or a T cell subset sorted from them (not recorded which). CDR3 DNA sequence: TGCGCCAGCAGCCAAGAGCACAGGTATGAGCAGTTCTTC. It codes for CASSQEHRYEQFF.